This is a list of T cell receptor beta chains from one sample in a study of T cell responses to AZD1222 COVID-19 vaccine. Method: immunoSEQ multiplex PCR; TCRdb's copy keeps in-frame clones and lacks some. The sample lists 65,000 to 95,000 clones, more than 75% occurring once. The sequencing here drew on peripheral blood, taken on day 0 of AZD1222 vaccination. All receptors come from an adult in good health. CDR3s leave out the opening cysteine and the closing phenylalanine or tryptophan. Fields, in order: V gene, J gene, CDR3 protein.

TRBV6-5	TRBJ2-7	ASRWGSGPYEQY
TRBV11-3	TRBJ2-6	ASSLDRGYDLT
TRBV19	TRBJ1-2	ASSMNSINYGYT
TRBV4-3	TRBJ1-2	ASSLTYDRGGYGYT
TRBV5-1	TRBJ2-2	ASSLGTRVTDTGELF
TRBV9	TRBJ2-3	ASSGGQVDSTDTQY
TRBV7-2	TRBJ2-7	ASSLAFSAGSSYEQY
TRBV30	TRBJ1-2	AWSVGSATGYT
TRBV4-1	TRBJ2-6	ASSHGTGGVGSGANVLT
TRBV5-1	TRBJ2-5	ASSLGPRGSETQY
TRBV15	TRBJ1-2	ATSRDRSSSYGYT
TRBV12-3/TRBV12-4	TRBJ1-4	ASSLGAREKLF
TRBV7-3	TRBJ2-1	ASSLGQGVNEQF
TRBV13	TRBJ2-7	ASRYASSYEQY
TRBV7-2	TRBJ2-2	ASSSKRGAGGGELF
TRBV29-1	TRBJ1-5	SVSGTATNQPQH
TRBV7-9	TRBJ2-7	ASSPSQGYSYEQY
TRBV10-3	TRBJ1-3	AIGSHRDGNTIY
TRBV19	TRBJ1-4	ASNRQGDPNEKLF
TRBV6-2/TRBV6-3	TRBJ2-7	ASSRQGPRDVQY
TRBV24-1	TRBJ2-7	ATGPGGRHEQY
TRBV3-1/TRBV3-2	TRBJ1-3	ASSPRQGTGNTIY
TRBV7-9	TRBJ2-3	ASSPGQLADTQY
TRBV3-1/TRBV3-2	TRBJ2-7	ASSPPGRESSYEQY
TRBV7-2	TRBJ2-1	ASSFRLVAGANEQF
TRBV19	TRBJ1-4	ASGAAVATNEKLF
TRBV6-5	TRBJ2-3	ASKGTGGGTDTQY
TRBV28	TRBJ1-1	ASSSTESEAF
TRBV25-1	TRBJ1-2	ASSEVVEGLGYT
TRBV19	TRBJ2-7	ASSMTWSSYEQY
TRBV5-1	TRBJ2-2	ASSKDSMNTGELF
TRBV18	TRBJ2-7	ASSGQGLSYEQY
TRBV15	TRBJ2-1	ATSVQLAGAHNEQF
TRBV12-5	TRBJ2-4	ASGPPPTGAAGDIQY
TRBV7-9	TRBJ2-7	ASSPGQNEQY
TRBV7-9	TRBJ2-3	ASSHPPGARTDTQY
TRBV15	TRBJ2-3	ATSNPSGGTDTQY
TRBV4-3	TRBJ1-3	ASSQAEGRSGNTIY
TRBV6-5	TRBJ1-5	ASSFAGKGRLQH
TRBV5-1	TRBJ2-2	ASSLAEQGVGELF
TRBV9	TRBJ1-1	ASSATGQNTEAF
TRBV6-1	TRBJ1-2	ASSEGVTGFVDSNYGYT
TRBV30	TRBJ1-2	AWRSGGNYGYT
TRBV18	TRBJ1-2	ASSRSRAESYGYT
TRBV6-2/TRBV6-3	TRBJ1-5	ASSYSGFPQH